The 24 T cell receptor beta chains presented below share a single source sample, sequenced in a study of CD8+ T cells in alopecia areata. As part of sample collection, lesional scalp punch biopsies and peripheral blood were taken from alopecia areata patients. TCR sequencing used cDNA made by reverse transcription of extracted RNA. The assay was immunoSEQ multiplex PCR, and TCRdb's table has in-frame clones only and misses some. The sample lists 5,800 or so clones, roughly 63% occurring once. The material sequenced was skin, taken at week 0. These receptors all come from a human donor with alopecia areata.

This clone was counted a few times. The CDR3 is CASERQGLTDTQYF. CDR3 DNA: TGTGCCAGCGAAAGACAGGGGTTAACAGATACGCAGTATTTT. This chain uses TRBV6-5 with TRBJ2-3; 8 bases map to TRBD1. The CDR3 has 14 amino acids. Germline V gene lookup returns CDR1 MNHEY and CDR2 SVGAGI. V shed 8 bases, J shed 3 bases, and the junction held 7 bases outside the gene matches.

This clone was detected only a few times. The chain recombines TRBV29-1 with TRBJ2-2; either TRBD1 or TRBD2 may fit D (5 bases each). This CDR3 comprises 14 residues. Germline CDR1 and CDR2: SQVTM and ANQGSEA. V dropped 1 base and J dropped 0 bases, with 6 bases sitting between them. CDR3 region: CSVEGGANTGELFF. The CDR3 coding sequence is TGCAGCGTTGAAGGAGGGGCGAACACCGGGGAGCTGTTTTTT.

Worth noting for this clone: Within the sample, other DNA sequences also encode this same CDR3. The rearrangement joins TRBV27 to TRBJ2-3, with 10 nucleotides matching TRBD2. CDR3 length: 18 residues. J was trimmed by 3 bases and V by 4 bases; bases with no gene match: 13. Germline V CDR1 and CDR2: MNHEY, SMNVEV (reference sequence). The CDR3: CASSSRRWSGGVTDTQYF. The DNA for the CDR3 is TGTGCCAGCAGTTCCCGCCGATGGAGCGGGGGGGTTACAGATACGCAGTATTTT.

The chain uses TRBV29-1 and TRBJ2-5, with 8 bases identical to TRBD2. V gave up 5 bases and J gave up 2 bases; unmatched junction bases: 13. Germline lookup yields CDR1 SQVTM and CDR2 ANQGSEA. CDR3 length: 16 residues. The DNA for the CDR3 is TGCAGCGTTTTACTAGTGATAGCGGGGAATCAAGAGACCCAGTACTTC. It translates to CSVLLVIAGNQETQYF.

This chain joins TRBV7-9 and TRBJ2-3, with 7 bases fitting TRBD1. The CDR3 covers 16 residues. Per the germline V gene, CDR1 is SEHNR and CDR2 is FQNEAQ (reference sequence). V lost 5 bases, J lost 0 bases, and 8 bases stayed unmatched. CDR3 loop: CASSGSGGYSTDTQYF. Here the CDR3 DNA reads TGTGCCAGCAGCGGGTCAGGGGGTTATAGCACAGATACGCAGTATTTT.

A few counts support this clone. This chain uses TRBV5-6 with TRBJ2-7, with D perhaps TRBD1 (5 bases). The germline CDR1 and CDR2 sequences are SGHDT and YYEEEE. Trimming pared 0 bases from V and 0 bases from J, leaving 7 bases between. The CDR3 has 14 residues. The CDR3 DNA is TGTGCCAGCAGCTTGGGACAGTTCTCCTACGAGCAGTACTTC. Amino acid sequence: CASSLGQFSYEQYF.

The chain couples TRBV5-6 to TRBJ1-4; D ambiguous. Trimming removed 4 bases from V and 2 bases from J, with 9 bases in between. Germline values: CDR1 SGHDT, CDR2 YYEEEE. This CDR3 has 14 amino acids. The CDR3 reads CASSPGWTNEKLFF. The DNA of the CDR3 is TGTGCCAGCAGCCCTGGATGGACTAATGAAAAACTGTTTTTT.

This clone was seen just once. The V and J genes are TRBV18 and TRBJ2-2, with 9 bases matching TRBD1. Germline CDR1 is KGHSH and CDR2 is LQKENI. Losses at the gene ends were 4 bases for V and 4 bases for J; bases not matched to a gene: 10. The CDR3 loop spans 17 amino acids. The CDR3, as DNA: TGTGCCAGCTCACTAGGACCAAGGACAGGGGTCACCGGGGAGCTGTTTTTT. The encoded protein is CASSLGPRTGVTGELFF.

This clone was counted a few times. The rearrangement links TRBV6-6 to TRBJ1-6; D is undetermined. Trimming removed 7 bases from V and 9 bases from J, with 13 bases in between. Per germline, CDR1 MNHNY and CDR2 SVGAGI (reference sequence). The CDR3 runs 13 residues. The CDR3 here is CASTPIGSSPLHF. CDR3 nucleotide sequence: TGTGCCAGCACCCCTATAGGCAGTTCACCCCTCCACTTT.

This sequence joins TRBV13 and TRBJ1-2; the D gene is possibly TRBD1 (6 bases). The CDR3 is made up of 15 amino acids. With 7 bases removed from V and 2 bases from J, the gap between germline ends came to 17 bases. Germline loops: CDR1 PRHDT, CDR2 FYEKMQ (reference sequence). The CDR3 spells CASTLRGRGNYGYTF. Here the CDR3 DNA reads TGTGCCAGCACCCTACGCGGCAGGGGCAACTATGGCTACACCTTC.

This chain connects TRBV7-2 to TRBJ2-3; perhaps TRBD2 as D (7 bases). CDR3 length: 16 residues. The ends were cut back, 0 bases at V and 4 bases at J, with 14 bases in the middle. Germline V gene data show CDR1 as SGHTA and CDR2 as FQGNSA. The CDR3 region has the DNA TGTGCCAGCAGCTTAGCTTCGGGGGGCGGGGCAGATACGCAGTATTTT. As protein: CASSLASGGGADTQYF.

V usage is TRBV30 and J usage is TRBJ1-2; tentatively, D is TRBD1 (6 bases). Trimming removed 0 bases from V and 1 base from J, with 24 bases in between. This CDR3 is 19 amino acids long. Germline CDR1 GTSNPN, CDR2 SVGIG (reference sequence). This CDR3 reads CAWSVFYPRTAKDNYGYTF. In DNA form, the CDR3 reads TGTGCCTGGAGTGTATTTTACCCTAGGACAGCAAAAGATAACTATGGCTACACCTTC.

This clone was recorded a few times. The genes are TRBV19 and TRBJ2-2; 10 bases are a match to TRBD2. With V trimmed by 3 bases and J by 0 bases, 4 bases remained unmatched. Germline CDR1 and CDR2: LNHDA and SQIVND (reference sequence). The length of the CDR3 is 17 residues. This chain's CDR3 is CASSISSGGANTGELFF. CDR3 DNA: TGTGCCAGTAGTATTTCTAGCGGGGGAGCGAACACCGGGGAGCTGTTTTTT.

This clone was detected only a few times. The CDR3 bases are TGTGCCTCGGGGGGGCCATTCTACAATGAGCAGTTCTTC. It codes for CASGGPFYNEQFF. The chain is built from TRBV6-1 and TRBJ2-1, with 8 positions matching TRBD2. The germline CDR1 and CDR2 sequences are MNHNS and SASEGT. This CDR3 has 13 residues. Germline trimming cut 11 bases from V and 3 bases from J; bases unmatched to any gene: 6.

This clone was seen a single time. With only one base between it and a far larger clone, this is likely a read error. This chain joins TRBV5-1 and TRBJ2-3; TRBD2 is a possible D gene (5 bases). The CDR3 loop spans 17 amino acids. The germline CDR1 and CDR2 sequences are SGHRS and YFSETQ. The CDR3 DNA reads as TGCGCCAGCAGCTTGGGGCCGACCCGGGGAAGCACAGATACGCAGTTTTTT. Residues: CASSLGPTRGSTDTQFF.

The chain is built from TRBV2 and TRBJ2-5; D is ambiguous. The CDR3 covers 10 residues. Per germline, CDR1 SNHLY and CDR2 FYNNEI. Trimming pared 8 bases from V and 3 bases from J, leaving 4 bases between. CDR3 sequence: CASGKETQYF. CDR3 nucleotides: TGTGCCAGCGGAAAAGAGACCCAGTACTTC.

The J gene is TRBJ2-6, the V gene TRBV13; D not certain. Trimming removed 2 bases at V and 3 bases at J, with 5 bases between. Germline assignment: CDR1 PRHDT and CDR2 FYEKMQ (reference sequence). The CDR3 covers 14 residues. CDR3 bases: TGTGCCAGCAGCTTACTTGGTGGGGCCAACGTCCTGACTTTC. It yields the protein CASSLLGGANVLTF.

This clone was seen only once. Germline and junction disagree at one end, which may indicate a read error. The gene calls are TRBV5-6 and TRBJ1-2; TRBD1 matches at 7 bases. Looked up from germline, CDR1 is SGHDT and CDR2 is YYEEEE. The CDR3 loop spans 15 amino acids. The CDR3 loop reads CASSLSGQAYYGYTF. The CDR3 bases are TGTGCCAGCAGCTTGTCTGGACAGGCGTACTACGGCTACACCTTC.

The chain is built from TRBV12-5 and TRBJ2-3; 9 positions agree with TRBD2. Germline CDR1 reads LGHNT; CDR2 reads FRNRAP. Trimming cost V 3 bases and J 4 bases; bases outside gene matches: 20. This CDR3 region has 20 residues. The CDR3 DNA follows: TGTGCTAGTGGTTTTAACCGGGACGGGATGTCTAGCGGGAAGGCAGATACGCAGTATTTT. This gives the protein CASGFNRDGMSSGKADTQYF.

This clone was seen more than once but under ten times. V and J are TRBV2 and TRBJ1-4, with D possibly being TRBD1 (5 bases). CDR1 and CDR2 (germline): SNHLY, FYNNEI. V lost 4 bases, J lost 7 bases, and 16 bases lay in between. The CDR3 spans 15 residues. This CDR3 reads CASSVGGADSEKLFF. The CDR3 coding sequence is TGTGCCAGCAGTGTGGGTGGGGCCGATTCTGAAAAACTGTTTTTT.

This chain connects TRBV7-4 to TRBJ2-7; a weak D match, TRBD2 (5 bases). Germline CDR1 reads SGHVT; CDR2 reads SQSDAQ. The CDR3 has 15 residues. Trimming left V 5 bases short and J 2 bases short, with 16 bases between. The CDR3 bases are TGTGCCAGCAGCCCCCGCGGAGGCCCCACCTACGAGCAGTACTTC. Residues: CASSPRGGPTYEQYF. Filled out from reference TRBV7-4 and TRBJ2-7, the complete variable domain reads GAGVSQSPRYKVAKRGRDVALRCDSISGHVTLYWYRQTLGQGSEVLTYSQSDAQRDKSGRPSGRFSAERPERSVSTLKIQRTEQGDSAVYLCASSPRGGPTYEQYFGPGTRLTVT.

The genes are TRBV27 and TRBJ2-7; D possibly uses TRBD1 or TRBD2 (5 bases each). Trimming cost V 2 bases and J 3 bases, with 11 bases left between them. The CDR3 has 14 residues. The germline gives CDR1 MNHEY, CDR2 SMNVEV (reference sequence). The CDR3 is CASSLQGANYEQYF. The DNA of the CDR3 is TGTGCCAGCAGTTTACAGGGAGCCAACTACGAGCAGTACTTC.

The DNA of the CDR3 is TGTGCCAGCAGCGCGAGGGTTGGTCGTGGCACAGATACGCAGTATTTT. This codes for CASSARVGRGTDTQYF. The chain couples TRBV5-6 to TRBJ2-3, with TRBD2 as a possible D gene (5 bases). V lost 4 bases and J 1 base, leaving 16 bases between the germline ends. CDR1 is SGHDT and CDR2 is YYEEEE in the germline V gene. The length of the CDR3 is 16 residues. Variable domain in full (rest from reference TRBV5-6 and TRBJ2-3): DAGVTQSPTHLIKTRGQQVTLRCSPKSGHDTVSWYQQALGQGPQFIFQYYEEEERQRGNFPDRFSGHQFPNYSSELNVNALLLGDSALYLCASSARVGRGTDTQYFGPGTRLTVL.

This chain links TRBV4-2 with TRBJ2-7, with TRBD1 matching over 11 bases. Germline lookup yields CDR1 LGHNA and CDR2 YNFKEQ. The CDR3 loop spans 14 amino acids. Germline trimming cut 3 bases from V and 3 bases from J; bases unmatched to any gene: 1. Written as DNA, the CDR3 is TGTGCCAGCAGCCAGGGACAGGGGGACTACGAGCAGTACTTC. Protein sequence: CASSQGQGDYEQYF.